The 20 T cell receptor beta chains listed next were all sequenced from one sample in a study of T cell responses to AZD1222 COVID-19 vaccine. The protocol was immunoSEQ multiplex PCR, while the TCRdb copy is restricted to in-frame clones and leaves out a portion. The profile shows about 150,000 clones, 89% of them singletons. The sequences come from peripheral blood, collected on day 0 of AZD1222 vaccination. The source is an adult in good health.

The chain combines TRBV5-8 with TRBJ1-1; D gene unclear. Trimming removed 2 bases from V and 4 bases from J, with 6 bases in between. Germline CDR1 is SGHTS and CDR2 is YDEGEE. This CDR3 region has 12 residues. CDR3 loop: CASSFPPTEAFF. The CDR3 coding sequence is TGTGCCAGCAGCTTTCCGCCCACTGAAGCTTTCTTT.

The chain carries TRBV2 and TRBJ1-1; tentatively, D is TRBD1 (6 bases). Trimming pared 7 bases from V and 6 bases from J, leaving 18 bases between. This CDR3 comprises 14 residues. Germline CDR1 SNHLY, CDR2 FYNNEI. CDR3 sequence reads: CASMGAAGASEAFF. In DNA, the CDR3 is TGTGCCAGCATGGGGGCCGCAGGGGCGTCTGAAGCTTTCTTT. The whole variable domain, filled in from reference TRBV2 and TRBJ1-1, reads EPEVTQTPSHQVTQMGQEVILRCVPISNHLYFYWYRQILGQKVEFLVSFYNNEISEKSEIFDDQFSVERPDGSNFTLKIRSTKLEDSAMYFCASMGAAGASEAFFGQGTRLTVV.

This clone came up once. The chain employs TRBV15 and TRBJ2-6; D uncertain. Germline loops: CDR1 LNHNV, CDR2 YYDKDF (reference sequence). Trimming stripped 1 base from V and 0 bases from J, with 10 bases between. The CDR3 contains 17 residues. The CDR3 DNA reads as TGTGCCACCAGCAGAGGACGGAAGAGCTCTGGGGCCAACGTCCTGACTTTC. Its translation: CATSRGRKSSGANVLTF.

The chain joins TRBV6-5 to TRBJ1-6; D is undetermined. Germline CDR1 MNHEY, CDR2 SVGAGI. The CDR3 has 14 residues. Trimming cost V 5 bases and J 7 bases, with 12 bases left between them. The CDR3 DNA follows: TGTGCCAGCAGTCTCCTCGGACGGAATTCACCCCTCCACTTT. Its protein is CASSLLGRNSPLHF.

This chain connects TRBV24-1 to TRBJ1-1; D may be TRBD1 (6 bases). Trimming pared 8 bases from V and 1 base from J, leaving 13 bases between. CDR1 is KGHDR, CDR2 SFDVKD, per germline. The CDR3 has 14 amino acids. The CDR3 loop is CATMATGQNTEAFF. As DNA, the CDR3 is TGTGCCACCATGGCGACGGGACAGAACACTGAAGCTTTCTTT.

J is TRBJ1-2 and V is TRBV30; 7 nucleotides agree with TRBD1. CDR1 GTSNPN and CDR2 SVGIG come from the germline V gene (reference sequence). There are 15 residues in the CDR3. V gave up 3 bases and J gave up 7 bases; unmatched junction bases: 14. CDR3 nucleotides: TGTGCCTGGAGGAGACAGGGAATTATTGGAGTTGGCTACACCTTC. Amino acid sequence: CAWRRQGIIGVGYTF. Full variable domain (remainder filled in from reference TRBV30 and TRBJ1-2): SQTIHQWPATLVQPVGSPLSLECTVEGTSNPNLYWYRQAAGRGLQLLFYSVGIGQISSEVPQNLSASRPQDRQFILSSKKLLLSDSGFYLCAWRRQGIIGVGYTFGSGTRLTVV.

The chain carries TRBV3-1 (or the pseudogene TRBV3-2) and TRBJ2-1, with 12 bases matching TRBD2. Losses at the gene ends were 4 bases for V and 3 bases for J; bases not matched to a gene: 7. The CDR3 runs to 17 residues. Looked up from germline, CDR1 is LGHDT and CDR2 is YNNKEL (reference sequence). The CDR3 region has the DNA TGTGCCAGCAGCCGACTAGCGGGAGATTCTTTCTACAATGAGCAGTTCTTC. This codes for CASSRLAGDSFYNEQFF.

The chain employs TRBV9 and TRBJ1-5; the D is unclear. CDR1 is SGDLS and CDR2 is YYNGEE in the germline V gene. The CDR3 extends over 15 amino acids. V was trimmed by 2 bases and J by 0 bases, leaving 9 bases between them. CDR3 DNA: TGTGCCAGCAGCGTCGGAGGTAATAGCAATCAGCCCCAGCATTTT. Protein product: CASSVGGNSNQPQHF.

The genes are TRBV12-3 or TRBV12-4 and TRBJ2-7, with D unresolved. V lost 8 bases and J 0 bases, leaving 8 bases between the germline ends. The CDR3 is made up of 12 amino acids. The DNA for the CDR3 is TGTGCCAGCCAGCTGACCTCCTACGAGCAGTACTTC. It specifies CASQLTSYEQYF.

The genes are TRBV28 and TRBJ2-7; D gene unclear. Germline lookup yields CDR1 MDHEN and CDR2 SYDVKM. CDR3 size: 14 residues. V lost 3 bases to trimming and J lost 3 bases, with 12 bases between them. CDR3 coding DNA: TGTGCCAGCAGTTTCTATGTTGTTCACTACGAGCAGTACTTC. This sequence encodes CASSFYVVHYEQYF. Variable domain in full (rest from reference TRBV28 and TRBJ2-7): DVKVTQSSRYLVKRTGEKVFLECVQDMDHENMFWYRQDPGLGLRLIYFSYDVKMKEKGDIPEGYSVSREKKERFSLILESASTNQTSMYLCASSFYVVHYEQYFGPGTRLTVT.

The J gene is TRBJ2-1, the V gene TRBV2; 9 positions agree with TRBD1. CDR1 is SNHLY, CDR2 FYNNEI, per germline. The CDR3 contains 15 residues. After removal of 6 bases from V and 4 bases from J, the junction contained 7 bases not matched to a gene. The CDR3 sequence: CASRADRGEYNEQFF. The CDR3 nucleotides are TGTGCCAGCAGAGCCGACAGGGGGGAATACAATGAGCAGTTCTTC.

The chain recombines TRBV19 with TRBJ2-7; the D gene is possibly TRBD2 (5 bases). The germline CDR1 and CDR2 sequences are LNHDA and SQIVND (reference sequence). With 5 bases removed from V and 4 bases from J, the gap between germline ends came to 15 bases. The CDR3 loop spans 14 amino acids. CDR3 loop: CASSSGLLLYEQYF. DNA for the CDR3: TGTGCCAGTAGTTCCGGACTCCTCCTGTACGAGCAGTACTTC. The whole variable domain, remainder taken from reference TRBV19 and TRBJ2-7, is DGGITQSPKYLFRKEGQNVTLSCEQNLNHDAMYWYRQDPGQGLRLIYYSQIVNDFQKGDIAEGYSVSREKKESFPLTVTSAQKNPTAFYLCASSSGLLLYEQYFGPGTRLTVT.

This rearrangement joins TRBV5-5 to TRBJ1-5, with 8 bases matching TRBD1. There are 15 residues in the CDR3. Germline CDR1 SGHKS, CDR2 YYEKEE (reference sequence). Trimming cost V 5 bases and J 3 bases; bases outside gene matches: 7. CDR3 loop: CASSWTGQINQPQHF. The CDR3 bases are TGTGCCAGCAGTTGGACAGGGCAAATCAATCAGCCCCAGCATTTT.

The chain uses TRBV28 and TRBJ1-1; no clear D. This CDR3 is built from 12 residues. Looked up from germline, CDR1 is MDHEN and CDR2 is SYDVKM. Between the trimmed V and J ends, which lost 2 bases and 7 bases, there was a span of 8 bases. The CDR3 bases are TGTGCCAGCAGTTTAACGCGTCTTGAAGCTTTCTTT. It yields the protein CASSLTRLEAFF.

As DNA, the CDR3 is TGTGCCAGCAGCAAAGACACTGAAGCTTTCTTT. Protein sequence: CASSKDTEAFF. The chain links TRBV21-1 to TRBJ1-1. TRBV21-1 represents a pseudogene. The CDR3 contains 11 residues.

Only a few counts were recorded for this clone. The chain links TRBV9 to TRBJ2-2, with 7 bases matching TRBD2. With 7 bases clipped from V and 1 base from J, the junction kept 7 bases outside the gene matches. The CDR3 covers 15 residues. Germline CDR1 is SGDLS and CDR2 is YYNGEE. The DNA for the CDR3 is TGTGCCAGCGGTCCCTGGGGGGGGAACACCGGGGAGCTGTTTTTT. Amino acids: CASGPWGGNTGELFF. Full variable domain (missing parts from reference TRBV9 and TRBJ2-2): DSGVTQTPKHLITATGQRVTLRCSPRSGDLSVYWYQQSLDQGLQFLIQYYNGEERAKGNILERFSAQQFPDLHSELNLSSLELGDSALYFCASGPWGGNTGELFFGEGSRLTVL.

This clone was counted a few times. The chain joins TRBV14 to TRBJ2-3, with D hard to call. This CDR3 contains 12 residues. Germline V CDR1 and CDR2: SGHDN, FVKESK. Trimming pared 4 bases from V and 10 bases from J, leaving 12 bases between. The CDR3 DNA sequence: TGTGCCAGCAGCCCCGGGCGGATCGCGCAGTATTTT. Its protein product is CASSPGRIAQYF.

J is TRBJ1-1 and V is TRBV6-6; 11 bases agree with TRBD1. V was clipped by 6 bases and J by 7 bases; unmatched bases: 7. The CDR3 runs 14 residues. Germline loops: CDR1 MNHNY, CDR2 SVGAGI (reference sequence). The CDR3 DNA sequence: TGTGCCAGCAGCCTAGGGGGACAGGGGGATGAAGCTTTCTTT. It encodes CASSLGGQGDEAFF.

V usage is TRBV4-1 and J usage is TRBJ2-5; D is unclear. CDR3 length equals 10 residues. Germline CDR1 and CDR2: MGHRA and YSYEKL. V gave up 11 bases and J gave up 7 bases, with 11 bases separating them. The CDR3 DNA follows: TGCGCCTTTCTACCGGGGACCCAGTACTTC. Its protein product is CAFLPGTQYF.

The CDR3 DNA is TGTGCCAGCAGCTTAGCCCTTACCAGTAGCACTGAAGCTTTCTTT. It is translated as CASSLALTSSTEAFF. This sequence joins TRBV7-6 and TRBJ1-1, with no clear D. Looked up from germline, CDR1 is SGHVS and CDR2 is FNYEAQ. Deletions cut 0 bases from V and 4 bases from J, with 12 bases between. CDR3 length: 15 amino acids.